This TCR beta chain was retrieved from a study of Graves' ophthalmopathy and Graves' hyperthyroidism. Across the study: Peripheral blood (taken before any treatment) was collected at initial diagnosis. Study-level points and caveats: The majority of expanded thyroid clonotypes above 0.001 frequency also occurred in blood.

Using RNA transcripts, the TCR beta CDR3 regions were amplified. RT-PCR was first run with HTBI primers, then multiplex PCR in a second round. TCRdb recomputed calls from the multiplex PCR reads with MiXCR, one row per CDR3 protein. The sample contains a few hundred thousand distinct CDR3 sequences, 20% to 25% of which appear only once. Excluded were patients with other autoimmune diseases, uncontrolled infections, pregnancy or lactation. Symptoms, serum thyroxine and TRAb, thyroid ultrasound, and orbital computed tomography formed the diagnostic basis. This clonotype showed up many times. Its antigen is not known. Per germline, CDR1 DFQATT and CDR2 SNEGSKA (reference sequence). The germline V and J ends were trimmed by 5 bases and 1 base, with 16 bases remaining between them. The length of the CDR3 is 15 residues.

The chain couples TRBV20-1 to TRBJ2-3; D is unclear. The TCR sequence derives from a woman in her forties or fifties with Graves' ophthalmopathy. Sequenced material: peripheral blood. The CDR3, as DNA: TGCAGTGCTCCCCTAATAGCCCCCGGCACAGATACGCAGTATTTT. Amino acids: CSAPLIAPGTDTQYF.